This T cell receptor (beta chain) was identified during a study of technical replicates of blood from a handful of donors. The method was immunoSEQ multiplex PCR; TCRdb's version includes in-frame clones alone and lacks a portion of them. The sample yields about 76,000 clones, roughly 94% seen once. Trimming cost V 1 base and J 2 bases; bases outside gene matches: 4. CDR1 LGHNA and CDR2 YNFKEQ come from the germline V gene. The CDR3 is 16 amino acids. The sample taken for sequencing was T cells isolated from PBMCs. This receptor was taken from a human donor in good health. The chain couples TRBV4-2 to TRBJ2-7; 11 nucleotides line up with TRBD2. CDR3 protein: CASSQGVLAGAYEQYF. DNA of the CDR3: TGTGCCAGCAGCCAAGGGGTACTAGCGGGAGCCTACGAGCAGTACTTC.